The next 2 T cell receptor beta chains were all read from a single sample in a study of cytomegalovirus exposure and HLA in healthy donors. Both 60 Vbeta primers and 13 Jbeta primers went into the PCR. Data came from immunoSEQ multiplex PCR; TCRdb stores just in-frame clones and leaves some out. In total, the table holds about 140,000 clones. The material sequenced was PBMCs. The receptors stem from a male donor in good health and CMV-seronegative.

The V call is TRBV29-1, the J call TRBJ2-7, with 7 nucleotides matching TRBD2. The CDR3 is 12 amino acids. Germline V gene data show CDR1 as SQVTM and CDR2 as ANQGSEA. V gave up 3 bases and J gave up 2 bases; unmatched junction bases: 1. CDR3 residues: CSVDGGAYEQYF. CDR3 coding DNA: TGCAGCGTTGATGGGGGGGCCTACGAGCAGTACTTC.

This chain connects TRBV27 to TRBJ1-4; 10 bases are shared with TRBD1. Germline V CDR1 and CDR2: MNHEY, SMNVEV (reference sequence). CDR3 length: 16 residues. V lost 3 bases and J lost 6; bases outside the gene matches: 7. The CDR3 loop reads CASSFQTGGADEKLFF. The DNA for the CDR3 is TGTGCCAGCAGTTTTCAGACAGGGGGCGCGGATGAAAAACTGTTTTTT.